This TCR beta chain was profiled in a study of human thymus T cells. Assay: immunoSEQ multiplex PCR; the TCRdb copy retains only in-frame clones and omits some. Of 40,000 to 45,000 clones in the sample, 94% were seen once. Notes on the study in general: Apparent bias marked the V and J gene usage of thymic and blood repertoires.

Turning to this clone: Its antigen is not identified.

The CDR3 totals 12 residues. Between the trimmed V and J ends, which lost 4 bases and 4 bases, there was a span of 7 bases. Germline V gene lookup returns CDR1 SGHDN and CDR2 FVKESK. Donors consisted of healthy Finnish infants (having corrective surgery for congenital heart defects). During surgery, about 0.5-1 mL peripheral blood was drawn from four of eight donors. Blood DNA came from all available leukocytes, not a fixed cell number. This rearrangement joins TRBV14 to TRBJ1-1; D unresolved. Source material: blood. The sequence derives from a boy under two years old with a congenital heart defect but otherwise immunologically healthy. The DNA of the CDR3 is TGTGCCAGCAGCCCCGAGACCACTGAAGCTTTCTTT. This gives the protein CASSPETTEAFF.